The 7 T cell receptor beta chains in this list originate from one sample, sequenced in a study of T-cell reconstitution after alpha-beta-depleted transplantation in children. Unique molecular identifiers were built into the TCRbeta library. A single record per CDR3 protein comes from TCRdb applying MiXCR to the PCR reads. The sample comprises hundreds of thousands of distinct CDR3 sequences, about 15% of which are singletons, and about 1.1% rests with the top ten. The sample consisted of PBMCs from the stem cell graft donor, taken from the stem cell graft. The receptors stem from a human donor who donated a stem cell graft to a child with acute myeloid leukemia.

Many counts were recorded for this clonotype. CDR3: CSARDGAGSNYGYTF. CDR3 nucleotides: TGCAGTGCTAGAGATGGGGCAGGGTCTAACTATGGCTACACCTTC. This chain connects TRBV20-1 to TRBJ1-2; D possibly corresponds to TRBD1 (5 bases). V gave up 0 bases and J gave up 0 bases, with 11 bases separating them. CDR3 size: 15 residues. Germline CDR1 reads DFQATT; CDR2 reads SNEGSKA (reference sequence).

This clonotype was detected only a few times. J is TRBJ2-3 and V is TRBV20-1; 9 positions agree with TRBD2. Germline CDR1 is DFQATT and CDR2 is SNEGSKA (reference sequence). CDR3 length: 17 amino acids. V dropped 6 bases and J dropped 3; count of bases not matched to a gene: 16. DNA of the CDR3: TGCAGTGCCCGGGGGATGCGGGGGGGCAGTTGGACAGATACGCAGTATTTT. Protein product: CSARGMRGGSWTDTQYF.

This clonotype was found many times. The chain is built from TRBV29-1 and TRBJ2-3, with no clear D. From germline, CDR1 is SQVTM and CDR2 ANQGSEA. The CDR3 loop spans 10 amino acids. V was cut by 7 bases and J by 5 bases, with 7 bases left in between. The CDR3 sequence is CSASLDTQYF. As DNA, the CDR3 is TGCAGCGCCTCCTTAGATACGCAGTATTTT.

This clonotype was recorded at least ten times. The genes are TRBV29-1 and TRBJ1-1, with D maybe TRBD1 (5 bases). Per germline, CDR1 SQVTM and CDR2 ANQGSEA. V lost 2 bases and J lost 6, with 7 bases in between. The CDR3 runs to 11 residues. The CDR3 nucleotides are TGCAGCGTTGAAAGGGGCGCTGAAGCTTTCTTT. Translating gives CSVERGAEAFF.

J is TRBJ1-1 and V is TRBV18; D not resolved. This CDR3 comprises 12 residues. Looked up from germline, CDR1 is KGHSH and CDR2 is LQKENI. V was pared by 2 bases and J by 7 bases, with 8 bases between. The CDR3 DNA follows: TGTGCCAGCTCACCATACGGGCTTGAAGCTTTCTTT. Translation gives CASSPYGLEAFF.

This clonotype was recorded a few times. The rearrangement uses TRBV6-2 or TRBV6-3 and TRBJ2-5; no firm D call. Trimming left V 6 bases short and J 0 bases short, with 11 bases between. The CDR3 sequence is 14 residues long. CDR1 and CDR2 (germline): MNHEY, SVGEGT. CDR3 sequence reads: CASSPGRNQETQYF. CDR3 bases: TGTGCCAGCAGCCCCGGACGGAACCAAGAGACCCAGTACTTC.

There are many counts of this clonotype. In DNA, the CDR3 is TGTGCCAGCAGCTTAGGCCAGGGGGGCACCGGGGAGCTGTTTTTT. It specifies CASSLGQGGTGELFF. The chain couples TRBV7-2 to TRBJ2-2, with D perhaps matching TRBD1 (7 bases). Germline-derived CDR1 and CDR2 are SGHTA and FQGNSA. Trimming took 1 base from V and 4 from J, leaving 10 bases between them. This CDR3 comprises 15 residues. The full variable domain, its missing parts supplied by reference TRBV7-2 and TRBJ2-2, is GAGVSQSPSNKVTEKGKDVELRCDPISGHTALYWYRQSLGQGLEFLIYFQGNSAPDKSGLPSDRFSAERTGGSVSTLTIQRTQQEDSAVYLCASSLGQGGTGELFFGEGSRLTVL.